A selection of T cell receptor beta chains follows, all from one sample in a study of T cell responses to AZD1222 COVID-19 vaccine. Method: immunoSEQ multiplex PCR; TCRdb's copy keeps in-frame clones and lacks some. The table lists 150,000 to 200,000 clones, roughly 91% of them singletons, with 1.6% in the top ten. The source was peripheral blood, collected on day 0 of AZD1222 vaccination. These receptors were obtained from an adult in good health. Each CDR3 is given with its conserved first and last residue. The size entry is marked missing in some rows and otherwise reads once, few, many or a size class.

clone size: .
V gene: TRBV6-5
J gene: TRBJ1-1
CDR3 length: 15
CDR3 protein: CASRRDLIMNTEAFF

clone size: few
V gene: TRBV5-5
J gene: TRBJ1-2
CDR3 length: 15
CDR3 protein: CASSFLPILDNGYTF

clone size: .
V gene: TRBV18
J gene: TRBJ1-1
CDR3 length: 14
CDR3 protein: CASSPRQPNTEAFF

clone size: .
V gene: TRBV6-4
J gene: TRBJ2-3
CDR3 length: 13
CDR3 protein: CASSARATDTQYF

clone size: .
V gene: TRBV5-1
J gene: TRBJ1-1
CDR3 length: 14
CDR3 protein: CASSLQGSNTEAFF

clone size: .
V gene: TRBV7-2
J gene: TRBJ2-4
CDR3 length: 18
CDR3 protein: CASSLFSFTGVAKNIQYF

clone size: .
V gene: TRBV11-2
J gene: TRBJ2-7
CDR3 length: 17
CDR3 protein: CASSLARDSIPTYEQYF

clone size: .
V gene: TRBV5-1
J gene: TRBJ2-1
CDR3 length: 13
CDR3 protein: CASSPEDESEQFF

clone size: .
V gene: TRBV5-1
J gene: TRBJ2-4
CDR3 length: 14
CDR3 protein: CASSLGGQGNIQYF

clone size: .
V gene: TRBV5-1
J gene: TRBJ2-2
CDR3 length: 15
CDR3 protein: CASRLAGPNTGELFF

clone size: .
V gene: TRBV5-1
J gene: TRBJ1-1
CDR3 length: 15
CDR3 protein: CASSLGYRRNTEAFF

clone size: once
V gene: TRBV19
J gene: TRBJ1-5
CDR3 length: 13
CDR3 protein: CASSMGVNQPQHF

clone size: .
V gene: TRBV27
J gene: TRBJ1-1
CDR3 length: 12
CDR3 protein: CASSSGQEEAFF

clone size: .
V gene: TRBV4-1
J gene: TRBJ2-7
CDR3 length: 15
CDR3 protein: CASSQRDPSGSEQYF

clone size: few
V gene: TRBV7-2
J gene: TRBJ2-7
CDR3 length: 15
CDR3 protein: CASSRPPSGTYEQYF

clone size: .
V gene: TRBV5-4
J gene: TRBJ1-4
CDR3 length: 15
CDR3 protein: CASSFGDPTNEKLFF

clone size: .
V gene: TRBV27
J gene: TRBJ2-1
CDR3 length: 16
CDR3 protein: CASSSPPSGVRNEQFF

clone size: .
V gene: TRBV7-3
J gene: TRBJ2-1
CDR3 length: 15
CDR3 protein: CASSPAGENTNEQFF

clone size: .
V gene: TRBV19
J gene: TRBJ2-7
CDR3 length: 14
CDR3 protein: CASRDRGSSYEQYF

clone size: .
V gene: TRBV2
J gene: TRBJ2-4
CDR3 length: 15
CDR3 protein: CASSFTRAAKNIQYF

clone size: .
V gene: TRBV5-4
J gene: TRBJ2-2
CDR3 length: 16
CDR3 protein: CASSLAKTTVTGELFF

clone size: .
V gene: TRBV29-1
J gene: TRBJ2-3
CDR3 length: 12
CDR3 protein: CSAALGVDTQYF

clone size: once
V gene: TRBV4-2
J gene: TRBJ2-2
CDR3 length: 16
CDR3 protein: CASSQETGGPGGELFF

clone size: .
V gene: TRBV6-2/TRBV6-3
J gene: TRBJ1-6
CDR3 length: 13
CDR3 protein: CASSYWGNSPLHF

clone size: .
V gene: TRBV28
J gene: TRBJ1-1
CDR3 length: 15
CDR3 protein: CASSLIRGGTVGAFF

clone size: .
V gene: TRBV4-3
J gene: TRBJ1-2
CDR3 length: 15
CDR3 protein: CASSQNPQGNYGYTF

clone size: .
V gene: TRBV10-3
J gene: TRBJ2-1
CDR3 length: 15
CDR3 protein: CAISEDRGSYNEQFF

clone size: once
V gene: TRBV9
J gene: TRBJ2-5
CDR3 length: 12
CDR3 protein: CASSVGEETQYF

clone size: .
V gene: TRBV11-2
J gene: TRBJ2-5
CDR3 length: 17
CDR3 protein: CASSSAIGAEAGETQYF

clone size: .
V gene: TRBV7-9
J gene: TRBJ2-1
CDR3 length: 14
CDR3 protein: CASSLFPMDNEQFF

clone size: .
V gene: TRBV29-1
J gene: TRBJ2-3
CDR3 length: 18
CDR3 protein: CSVEGTSGREQNTDTQYF

clone size: .
V gene: TRBV5-4
J gene: TRBJ1-1
CDR3 length: 13
CDR3 protein: CASSPGGLTEAFF

clone size: .
V gene: TRBV19
J gene: TRBJ1-6
CDR3 length: 12
CDR3 protein: CASSVLGSPLHF

clone size: .
V gene: TRBV19
J gene: TRBJ1-5
CDR3 length: 15
CDR3 protein: CASSMGAGMNQPQHF

clone size: .
V gene: TRBV19
J gene: TRBJ1-1
CDR3 length: 15
CDR3 protein: CASSDKLGVNTEAFF

clone size: .
V gene: TRBV7-3
J gene: TRBJ1-6
CDR3 length: 13
CDR3 protein: CASSLQENSPLHF

clone size: once
V gene: TRBV30
J gene: TRBJ2-2
CDR3 length: 13
CDR3 protein: CAWNPGNTGELFF

clone size: .
V gene: TRBV28
J gene: TRBJ2-1
CDR3 length: 15
CDR3 protein: CASLSGRPSYNEQFF

clone size: .
V gene: TRBV2
J gene: TRBJ1-6
CDR3 length: 15
CDR3 protein: CASRQRTGGNSPLHF

clone size: .
V gene: TRBV11-2
J gene: TRBJ2-1
CDR3 length: 16
CDR3 protein: CASSGTSGYTYNEQFF

clone size: .
V gene: TRBV5-1
J gene: TRBJ2-3
CDR3 length: 14
CDR3 protein: CASSLAGAKDTQYF